The T cell receptor beta chain under discussion was sequenced for a study of blood T cell repertoires in COVID-19. Overall study: Sites in the United States, Italy and Spain provided acute and convalescent COVID-19 samples. T cells, B-cell-depleted T cells, or PBMCs provided the cDNA or gDNA that served as material.

Recovery among Cohort 3 donors was established by two negative PCRs, clearance, or symptom resolution. The CDR3 runs to 13 residues. The germline gives CDR1 MDHEN, CDR2 SYDVKM. V dropped 6 bases and J dropped 4 bases, with 12 bases sitting between them. In the authors' methods: Using reference gene primer amplification, nucleated cell counts were estimated. TCRdb's copy holds only in-frame clones and misses some; the assay was immunoSEQ multiplex PCR. V, J and clone size are those of that table, while D and trimming were read from the DNA. The sample has about 170,000 clones; around four fifths are singletons.

This chain joins TRBV28 and TRBJ1-2; D possibly corresponds to TRBD1 (6 bases). Sequenced sample: PBMCs or T cells enriched from blood (not recorded which). This receptor was identified in a woman between 50 and 59 years old who had recovered from COVID-19. CDR3 bases: TGTGCCAGCAGGGACAGTTCGACCTATGGCTACACCTTC. This encodes CASRDSSTYGYTF.